The following is a T cell receptor (beta chain) sequence with its context. Its cognate antigen is unknown. Donors sampled were nominally healthy, though unrecorded immune exposures were likely. The data stem from a study of cytomegalovirus exposure and HLA in healthy donors. Notes on the study in general: A cluster of highly shared sequence variants was likely a sequencing artifact.

Primers: 60 Vbeta forward and 13 Jbeta reverse. This table comes from immunoSEQ multiplex PCR, and its TCRdb copy is limited to in-frame clones, with some not included. The top ten hold approximately 1.3% of the sample, which has under 200,000 clones, 70% to 80% seen once. Germline-derived CDR1 and CDR2 are MDHEN and SYDVKM. J was trimmed by 6 bases and V by 2 bases; bases with no gene match: 9. This CDR3 has 15 residues. The chain uses TRBV28 and TRBJ2-7, with TRBD1 matching over 8 bases. The sequenced material came from PBMCs. The source of this sequence is a man younger than 40 in good health and CMV-seronegative. For the CDR3, the DNA is TGTGCCAGCAGTTTAGGCGGACAGGGAGTAGGCGAGCAGTACTTC. Translated, it gives CASSLGGQGVGEQYF.